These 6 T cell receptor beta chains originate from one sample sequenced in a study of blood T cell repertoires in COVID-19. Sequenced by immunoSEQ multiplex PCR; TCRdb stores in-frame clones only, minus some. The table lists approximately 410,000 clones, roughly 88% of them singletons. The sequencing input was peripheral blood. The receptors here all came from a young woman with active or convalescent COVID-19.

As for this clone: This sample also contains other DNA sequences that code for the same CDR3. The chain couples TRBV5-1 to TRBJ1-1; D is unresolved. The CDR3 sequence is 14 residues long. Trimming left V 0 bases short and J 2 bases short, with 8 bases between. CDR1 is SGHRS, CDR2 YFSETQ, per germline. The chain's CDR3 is CASSLASSNTEAFF. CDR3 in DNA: TGCGCCAGCAGCTTGGCCTCTTCTAACACTGAAGCTTTCTTT.

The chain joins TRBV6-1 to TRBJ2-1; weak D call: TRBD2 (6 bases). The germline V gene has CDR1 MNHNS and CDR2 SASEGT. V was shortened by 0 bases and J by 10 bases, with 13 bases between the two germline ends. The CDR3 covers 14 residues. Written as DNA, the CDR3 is TGTGCCAGCAGTGAAGCGCGGGAACCGCGGGAGCAGTTCTTC. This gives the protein CASSEAREPREQFF.

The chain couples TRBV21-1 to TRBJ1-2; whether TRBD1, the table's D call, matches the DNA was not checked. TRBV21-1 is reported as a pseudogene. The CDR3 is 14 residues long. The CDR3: CASSKGTPPYGYTF. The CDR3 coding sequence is TGTGCCAGCAGCAAAGGGACACCTCCCTATGGCTACACCTTC.

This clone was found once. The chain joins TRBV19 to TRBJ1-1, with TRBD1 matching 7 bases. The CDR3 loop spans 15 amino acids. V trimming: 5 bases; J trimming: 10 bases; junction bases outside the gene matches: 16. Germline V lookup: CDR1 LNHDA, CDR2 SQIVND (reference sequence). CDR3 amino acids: CASSPTDRAQAGAFF. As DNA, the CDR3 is TGTGCCAGTAGTCCCACCGACAGGGCACAAGCAGGAGCTTTCTTT. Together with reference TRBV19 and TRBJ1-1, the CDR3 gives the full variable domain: DGGITQSPKYLFRKEGQNVTLSCEQNLNHDAMYWYRQDPGQGLRLIYYSQIVNDFQKGDIAEGYSVSREKKESFPLTVTSAQKNPTAFYLCASSPTDRAQAGAFFGQGTRLTVV.

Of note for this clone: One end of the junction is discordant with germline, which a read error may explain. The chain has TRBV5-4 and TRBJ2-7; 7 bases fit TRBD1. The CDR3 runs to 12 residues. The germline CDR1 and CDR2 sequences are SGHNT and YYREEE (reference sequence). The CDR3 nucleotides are TGTGCCAGCAGCGCGGCCGGGACAGCCGTATTCTTC. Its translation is CASSAAGTAVFF. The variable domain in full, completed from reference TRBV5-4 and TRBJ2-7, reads ETGVTQSPTHLIKTRGQQVTLRCSSQSGHNTVSWYQQALGQGPQFIFQYYREEENGRGNFPPRFSGLQFPNYSSELNVNALELDDSALYLCASSAAGTAVFFGPGTRLTVT.

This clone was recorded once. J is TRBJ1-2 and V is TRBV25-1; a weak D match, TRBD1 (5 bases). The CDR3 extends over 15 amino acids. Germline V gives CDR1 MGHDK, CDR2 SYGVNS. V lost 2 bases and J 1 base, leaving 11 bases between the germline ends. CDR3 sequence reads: CASSENGHRNYGYTF. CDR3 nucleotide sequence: TGTGCCAGCAGTGAAAACGGACACCGTAACTATGGCTACACCTTC.